This T cell receptor beta chain emerged from a study of beta chain features in type 1 diabetes. Study-wide context: Researchers looked at 95 million to 140 million sorted cells across all samples. General study points: TCRB rearrangement may or may not be influenced by HLA type; here this remained unresolved.

Investigators reverse transcribed all isolated RNA, so they sequenced expressed TCRB transcripts. This table comes from immunoSEQ multiplex PCR, and its TCRdb copy is limited to in-frame clones, with some not included. This table holds 500,000 to 700,000 clones, 15% found once. CDR3 length equals 15 residues. The germline V gene has CDR1 MDHEN and CDR2 SYDVKM. V lost 4 bases and J lost 8; bases outside the gene matches: 9. Post-sort purity exceeded 95% for all sorted populations. This clone was found a few times. Its matching antigen is unknown. V gene TRBV28 combines with J gene TRBJ1-4; 8 bases map to TRBD1. This sequence was found in a man younger than 35 in good health. Sequencing used naive CD4+ T cells from blood. The CDR3 spells CASSSGGTGGEKLFF. CDR3 DNA: TGTGCCAGCAGTTCCGGGGGGACAGGCGGGGAAAAACTGTTTTTT.